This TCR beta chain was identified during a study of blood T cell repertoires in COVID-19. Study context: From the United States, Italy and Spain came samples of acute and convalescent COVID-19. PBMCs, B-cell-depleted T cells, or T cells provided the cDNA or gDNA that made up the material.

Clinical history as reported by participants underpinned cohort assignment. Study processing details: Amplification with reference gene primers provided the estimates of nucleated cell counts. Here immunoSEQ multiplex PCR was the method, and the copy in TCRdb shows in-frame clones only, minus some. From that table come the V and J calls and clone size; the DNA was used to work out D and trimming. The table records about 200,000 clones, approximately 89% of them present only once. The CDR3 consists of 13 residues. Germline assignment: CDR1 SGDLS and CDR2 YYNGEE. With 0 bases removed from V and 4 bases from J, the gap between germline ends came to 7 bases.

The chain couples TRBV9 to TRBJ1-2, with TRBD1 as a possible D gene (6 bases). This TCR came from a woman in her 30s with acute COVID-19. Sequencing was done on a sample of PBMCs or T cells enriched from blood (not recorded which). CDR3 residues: CASSVGGGYGYTF. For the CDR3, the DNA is TGTGCCAGCAGCGTAGGAGGGGGCTATGGCTACACCTTC.